This TCR beta chain was found in a study of response to subunit inactivated influenza vaccine. This clonotype appeared a few times. TCRdb re-called the RT-PCR reads through MiXCR, storing one row per CDR3 protein. The table includes 500,000 to 600,000 distinct CDR3 sequences, roughly 10% detected once. This CDR3 is 15 amino acids long. Germline V lookup: CDR1 SGHDN, CDR2 FVKESK. The ends were cut back, 0 bases at V and 12 bases at J, with 18 bases in the middle. The same data also contributed to another study, on T cells expressing NK-cell markers. From that second work: 5'RACE template switching built TCR beta cDNA with unique molecular identifiers.

This clonotype was obtained from a man aged 50 to 60 who received an inactivated influenza vaccine. The chain has TRBV14 and TRBJ2-1; D possibly uses TRBD1 or TRBD2 (5 bases each). This material consisted of PBMCs from blood, taken on the day of vaccination. In nucleotides, the CDR3 is TGTGCCAGCAGCCAAGAGTTGGGACGGAGACCCCCGCAGTTCTTC. It specifies CASSQELGRRPPQFF.